One T cell receptor beta chain is described in this entry. Source study methods: Scientists estimated how many nucleated cells there were by amplifying reference gene primers. TCRdb's table, derived via immunoSEQ multiplex PCR, lists solely in-frame clones and lacks some. That table is the source of V, J and clone size, and D and trimming were worked out from the DNA. The table records some 100,000 clones, about 88% of them present only once. These data are taken from a study of blood T cell repertoires in COVID-19. V shed 6 bases and J shed 12 bases, with 17 bases lying between them. The CDR3 is 13 residues long. Germline-derived CDR1 and CDR2 are MNHEY and SVGAGI.

This sequence was found in a woman of 80 years or more with active COVID-19. Sequenced: peripheral blood. This chain links TRBV6-5 with TRBJ1-4; D is possibly TRBD1 (5 bases). The CDR3 sequence is CASSAAGGGELFF. The CDR3 region has the DNA TGTGCCAGCAGCGCGGCTGGGGGAGGGGAACTGTTTTTT.